Shown below are 11 T cell receptor beta chains from a single sample sequenced in a study of cytomegalovirus exposure and HLA in healthy donors. The PCR ran on 60 Vbeta and 13 Jbeta primers. Measured with immunoSEQ multiplex PCR; TCRdb has only the in-frame clones, and not every one. The sample has about 110,000 clones; around 75% are singletons. Specimen: PBMCs. These receptors all come from a middle-aged man in good health and CMV-seronegative.

For the CDR3, the DNA is TGCGCCAGCAGCTGGGGGGACGGGAACACTGAAGCTTTCTTT. It yields the protein CASSWGDGNTEAFF. The chain joins TRBV5-1 to TRBJ1-1; tentative D call: TRBD1 (5 bases). Trimming removed 3 bases from V and 1 base from J, with 10 bases in between. The germline V gene encodes CDR1 SGHRS and CDR2 YFSETQ. The CDR3 spans 14 residues. The entire variable domain, with the rest obtained from reference TRBV5-1 and TRBJ1-1, is as follows: KAGVTQTPRYLIKTRGQQVTLSCSPISGHRSVSWYQQTPGQGLQFLFEYFSETQRNKGNFPGRFSGRQFSNSRSEMNVSTLELGDSALYLCASSWGDGNTEAFFGQGTRLTVV.

This sequence joins TRBV6-1 and TRBJ1-4; D gene unclear. Trimming cost V 4 bases and J 0 bases, with 12 bases left between them. There are 16 residues in the CDR3. Germline V lookup: CDR1 MNHNS, CDR2 SASEGT. The CDR3 is CASSGRRSSTNEKLFF. The CDR3 DNA follows: TGTGCCAGCAGTGGAAGGAGGAGCTCAACTAATGAAAAACTGTTTTTT.

The CDR3 loop is CASSAPGLANTGELFF. The CDR3 DNA follows: TGTGCCAGCAGCGCACCGGGACTAGCGAACACCGGGGAGCTGTTTTTT. The chain recombines TRBV9 with TRBJ2-2; TRBD2 aligns across 8 bases. Germline V gives CDR1 SGDLS, CDR2 YYNGEE. The junction had 4 bases not matched to a gene; V was cut back by 3 bases and J by 0 bases. This CDR3 has 16 residues.

The chain uses TRBV6-6 and TRBJ2-5, with TRBD2 matching over 7 bases. Trimming took 2 bases from V and 13 from J; bases not matched to a gene: 16. Germline CDR1 and CDR2: MNHNY and SVGAGI (reference sequence). The CDR3 totals 15 residues. The CDR3, as DNA: TGTGCCAGCAGTTACACCCGAGCCGGGACTACCGATTTGTACTTC. This translates into CASSYTRAGTTDLYF.

The V gene is TRBV6-4, the J gene TRBJ2-2, with 8 bases identical to TRBD1. The CDR3 runs to 14 residues. The V gene's germline CDR1 is MRHNA and CDR2 SNTAGT. J gave up 5 bases and V 8 bases, and 7 bases lay outside the gene matches. This chain's CDR3 is CASDGQGWTGELFF. DNA of the CDR3: TGTGCCAGCGACGGACAGGGATGGACCGGGGAGCTGTTTTTT.

This sequence joins TRBV2 and TRBJ1-2, with no clear D. The V end lost 3 bases, the J end lost 7 bases, and 18 bases lay between the germline ends. The V gene's germline CDR1 is SNHLY and CDR2 FYNNEI. This CDR3 has 15 residues. The DNA of the CDR3 is TGTGCCAGCAGTGATATGCGGTCAGCGGTGGCTGGCTACACCTTC. The encoded protein is CASSDMRSAVAGYTF.

The J gene is TRBJ1-5, the V gene TRBV7-2; possible D gene TRBD1, 6 bases. In germline, CDR1 is SGHTA, CDR2 FQGNSA. V was clipped by 4 bases and J by 7 bases, with 17 bases between them. This CDR3 has 15 residues. The CDR3 reads CASSSQGSEGQPQHF. The CDR3 bases are TGTGCCAGCAGCTCCCAGGGGTCCGAGGGGCAGCCCCAGCATTTT.

In this sample, this clone turned up a few times. CDR3 coding DNA: TGTGCCAGCAGACTAACCAGGGATTACACCGGGGAGCTGTTTTTT. Amino acid sequence: CASRLTRDYTGELFF. V is TRBV6-1 and J is TRBJ2-2, with TRBD1 as a possible D gene (5 bases). Trimming cost V 6 bases and J 3 bases, with 14 bases left between them. CDR3 length: 15 amino acids. CDR1 is MNHNS, CDR2 SASEGT, per germline.

This clone occurred once. The chain joins TRBV18 to TRBJ2-7; TRBD2 might be the D (8 bases). The germline CDR1 and CDR2 sequences are KGHSH and LQKENI. This CDR3 spans 17 amino acids. V shed 3 bases and J shed 5 bases, with 23 bases lying between them. The CDR3 loop is CASSPTQGGLDSNEQYF. CDR3 sequence (DNA): TGTGCCAGCTCACCTACCCAGGGGGGACTAGACTCTAACGAGCAGTACTTC.

The chain has TRBV7-9 and TRBJ2-6, with TRBD1 matching 7 bases. The V and J ends lost 0 bases and 0 bases, in that order; junction bases with no gene match: 8. This CDR3 contains 19 residues. In germline, CDR1 is SEHNR, CDR2 FQNEAQ (reference sequence). The CDR3 loop reads CASSLARKTGISGANVLTF. The CDR3 DNA is TGTGCCAGCAGCTTAGCGCGGAAGACAGGGATCTCTGGGGCCAACGTCCTGACTTTC.

The J gene is TRBJ2-3, the V gene TRBV5-4; no clear D. Germline loops: CDR1 SGHNT, CDR2 YYREEE (reference sequence). Trimming stripped 0 bases from V and 0 bases from J, with 8 bases between. The CDR3 runs to 15 residues. As DNA, the CDR3 is TGTGCCAGCAGCTTGGCCAGCAGGAGCACAGATACGCAGTATTTT. The encoded protein is CASSLASRSTDTQYF.